Sequencing of this TCR beta chain was carried out in a study of tumor-infiltrating lymphocytes in primary liver carcinoma (dated by TCRdb to 2015 to 2018). Regarding the study in general: Surgical resection was performed in China between November 2015 and 2016 on four to six patients with histopathologically diagnosed primary liver carcinoma. The five patients, three men and two women aged 30 to 69 years, had hepatocellular carcinoma (four) or combined HCC and intrahepatic cholangiocarcinoma (one). The five patients had tumors of stage T1-T3 N0M0, with maximum diameters ranging from about 4 to 11 cm. Each sample produced roughly 3.5 to 8 million productive TCRbeta reads, and read depth showed no significant difference between tissue types. The study combined TCRbeta repertoire sequencing, expression microarrays and whole-exome sequencing across five regions of each liver tumor, with adjacent normal tissue and blood. A total of 35 specimens from 5 patients underwent TCRbeta repertoire sequencing, comprising about 25 tumor regions, 5 adjacent noncancerous liver tissues and 5 peripheral blood samples. Repertoires from technical replicates were highly reproducible, with mean shared-clone rates around 0.89 and correlation coefficients above 0.98.

Using a constant-region primer and ProtoScript II reverse transcriptase, TCRbeta-specific cDNA was reverse-transcribed from approximately 0.5 ug total RNA. Construction of the TCRbeta libraries relied on three nested rounds of multiplex PCR, following a slightly modified ARM-PCR procedure. Each of the first two PCR rounds ran for around 11 cycles and used multiplex TRBV1-TRBV30 forward primers together with a Cbeta reverse primer. Sample barcodes and Illumina adapters were attached in a final 25-cycle PCR using Deep VentR polymerase. Before sequencing, amplicons of 200-500 bp were purified from gel using a QIAquick gel extraction kit. An Illumina HiSeq 2500 was used to sequence the TCRbeta amplicons with 250-bp paired-end reads. The original pipeline was this. Trimmomatic v0.33 was used to quality-trim the reads, and FLASH v1.2.11 was used to merge paired reads so that full CDR3 sequences could be recovered. V, D and J germline segments were assigned to the rearranged TCRbeta sequences by MiGEC v1.2.1b. Clonotype statistics and Shannon-Wiener diversity indices were calculated with VDJtools v1.0.0. To cut down on sampling bias, every analysis after diversity analysis relied on just the 250 most abundant clonotypes from each sample. Clones were called with MiXCR by TCRdb after fastp trimmed the public reads at Q25, and only in-frame beta chains were retained. Each entry merges the rows of one CDR3 protein and shows their most common DNA and genes. For this entry, the V and J calls and clone size follow TCRdb and not the study's own pipeline. This sample gives 150,000 to 200,000 distinct CDR3 sequences in total; about 60% of them show up just once. 72% of the sample rests with the top ten.

TRIzol reagent was used to extract blood RNA from unsorted whole blood, while the DNeasy Blood & Tissue kit provided the germline DNA. At the time of sampling, the patients had chronic HBV infection and had not received any treatment. About 3.7 milliliters of peripheral blood were collected into K2EDTA tubes before surgery. The full study reports these points: Compared with blood, tumors had a significantly larger share of the repertoire taken up by the top 250 clones (p = 0.039). Only the TCR beta chain was sequenced, so true repertoire diversity is likely underestimated because unpaired alpha chains were not captured. Only 4 or 5 patients were included in the study, and the authors note that the findings should be validated in a larger study. Comparison of CD4+ and CD8+ T cell repertoires was precluded by the use of bulk unsorted samples. Repertoire overlap was found to be higher between tumor regions (mean approximately 35%) than between tumor-adjacent (roughly 17%) or tumor-blood (around 15%) pairs, consistent with antigen-driven expansion.

Taken from the germline V gene (reference sequence), the CDR1 and CDR2 loops are SGHNT and YYREEE. Taken from cysteine to phenylalanine, the CDR3 has 13 residues. Only the CDR3 DNA stays, 39 bases, in frame from base 1. About this clonotype itself: Its antigen has not been determined. A read error may produce the germline difference seen at one junction end.

The sample taken for sequencing was peripheral blood. The receptor was derived from a man aged 40-50 years with primary liver carcinoma and hepatitis B virus infection. The V gene is TRBV5-4 and the J gene is TRBJ2-7; TRBD1 is a possible D gene, resting on 5 matching bases. The nucleotide sequence is given as TGTGCCAGCAGCTTGGAAGGGGCCTACGGGCAGTACTTC. Its translation reads: CASSLEGAYGQYF.